This T cell receptor (beta chain) originates from a study of early stage breast cancer tumors. About the study: ER+/PR+/HER2- status applied to about 70% of the 16 invasive breast tumors. Study-level results: Functional markers like CD4, CD8 and FOXP3 were missed in bulk sequencing. Tumors had roughly 2.4-fold higher T cell density and higher clonality than adjacent normal breast tissue. Commonly generated sequences made up most enriched TCRB sequences shared between patients.

A note on this clone: Its antigen is unknown.

The germline gives CDR1 SGHTA, CDR2 FQGNSA. The CDR3 contains 12 residues. Trimming stripped 5 bases from V and 5 bases from J, with 9 bases between. The repertoire was sequenced with immunoSEQ multiplex PCR; TCRdb's copy has only in-frame clones and lacks some. The profile covers 25,000 to 35,000 clones, with 55% to 75% appearing a single time and 33% taken by the ten largest. Material: blood. The sequence was obtained from a person in their fifties with breast cancer. This sequence joins TRBV7-2 and TRBJ2-5; D remains unclear. The CDR3 loop is CASSLGYETQYF. Written as DNA, the CDR3 is TGTGCCAGCAGCCTGGGATACGAGACCCAGTACTTC.